The 20 T cell receptor beta chains below were found in one sample sequenced in a study of breast tumors, draining lymph nodes, adjacent tissues. Axillary draining lymph nodes of breast cancer patients supplied the node samples. TCRdb recomputed calls from the multiplex PCR reads with MiXCR, one row per CDR3 protein. The sample carries 200,000 to 300,000 distinct CDR3 sequences, around 31% recorded once. The sample taken for sequencing was axillary lymph node tissue. These receptors were obtained from a female donor with breast cancer. Some clones in this sample may be carry-over from other donors' samples.

The V gene is TRBV27, the J gene TRBJ2-7, with D perhaps matching TRBD2 (5 bases). V was trimmed by 0 bases and J by 4 bases, leaving 13 bases between them. Germline CDR1 MNHEY, CDR2 SMNVEV (reference sequence). The CDR3 sequence is 15 residues long. CDR3 nucleotides: TGTGCCAGCAGTTTATCCAAGCGGACCGGTTACGAGCAGTACTTC. Translating gives CASSLSKRTGYEQYF.

This clonotype has a count of ten or more. V is TRBV20-1 and J is TRBJ2-7; possible D gene TRBD1, 6 bases. The CDR3 extends over 16 amino acids. From germline, CDR1 is DFQATT and CDR2 SNEGSKA (reference sequence). V was clipped by 3 bases and J by 0 bases, with 18 bases between them. The CDR3 region is CSASPRTVKGSYEQYF. The CDR3 coding sequence is TGCAGTGCTAGCCCCCGGACAGTAAAGGGCTCCTACGAGCAGTACTTC.

The V gene is TRBV20-1, the J gene TRBJ1-3; tentatively, D is TRBD1 (5 bases). The CDR3 is 18 residues long. Per germline, CDR1 DFQATT and CDR2 SNEGSKA (reference sequence). V was pared by 2 bases and J by 0 bases, with 20 bases between. The DNA of the CDR3 is TGCAGTGCTAGATCGGGGGGGGGGTGGACTTTCTCTGGAAACACCATATATTTT. This encodes CSARSGGGWTFSGNTIYF.

This clonotype appeared many times. This chain links TRBV10-2 with TRBJ2-7; 9 bases are a match to TRBD2. CDR3 length: 16 amino acids. V trimming: 5 bases; J trimming: 7 bases; junction bases outside the gene matches: 15. The germline CDR1 and CDR2 sequences are WSHSY and SAAADI. DNA of the CDR3: TGCGCCAGCAGTATTAGCGGGAGCCGAAACAAAAGGGAGCAGTACTTC. Its translation is CASSISGSRNKREQYF.

This clonotype was counted many times. CDR3 sequence: CASSLGQGVGNEQFF. The CDR3, as DNA: TGTGCCAGCAGCTTAGGGCAGGGGGTCGGCAATGAGCAGTTCTTC. The chain joins TRBV7-9 to TRBJ2-1, with 7 bases lining up with TRBD1. V dropped 1 base and J dropped 6; count of bases not matched to a gene: 6. This CDR3 has 15 residues. The germline gives CDR1 SEHNR, CDR2 FQNEAQ (reference sequence).

This clonotype showed up many times. V usage is TRBV12-3 or TRBV12-4 and J usage is TRBJ2-1, with 8 positions matching TRBD2. J gave up 9 bases and V 8 bases, and 18 bases lay outside the gene matches. This CDR3 has 16 residues. This CDR3 is CASANRGGLGGFEQFF. In nucleotides, the CDR3 is TGTGCCAGCGCCAACCGCGGGGGGCTAGGGGGGTTTGAGCAGTTCTTC.

This sequence joins TRBV3-1 and TRBJ2-3; TRBD1 aligns across 7 bases. Trimming cost V 5 bases and J 0 bases; bases outside gene matches: 5. CDR1 and CDR2 (germline): LGHDT, YNNKEL (reference sequence). This CDR3 region has 15 residues. CDR3: CASSDRDSSTDTQYF. CDR3 nucleotides: TGTGCCAGCAGCGACCGGGACAGTAGCACAGATACGCAGTATTTT.

This clonotype was counted ten times or more. The rearrangement links TRBV20-1 to TRBJ1-5; TRBD1 is a possible D gene (6 bases). The CDR3 has 13 amino acids. V was shortened by 2 bases and J by 5 bases, with 10 bases between the two germline ends. Germline lookup yields CDR1 DFQATT and CDR2 SNEGSKA (reference sequence). The CDR3 DNA sequence: TGCAGTGCTAGACCGAGGACAGATCAGCCCCAGCATTTT. It yields the protein CSARPRTDQPQHF.

The chain couples TRBV25-1 to TRBJ1-1, with D unclear. V was shortened by 0 bases and J by 1 base, with 3 bases between the two germline ends. Germline CDR1 reads MGHDK; CDR2 reads SYGVNS. The CDR3 is made up of 13 amino acids. The CDR3 coding sequence is TGTGCCAGCAGTGAATATTGGAACACTGAAGCTTTCTTT. Encoded protein: CASSEYWNTEAFF.

Turning to this clonotype: A much more abundant neighbour one base away suggests this may be a read error. The chain links TRBV12-3 or TRBV12-4 to TRBJ2-7; TRBD1 is a possible D gene (5 bases). The CDR3 is made up of 15 amino acids. CDR3: CANSFPSGAVYEQYF. DNA of the CDR3: TGTGCCAACAGTTTTCCCAGTGGGGCGGTCTACGAGCAGTACTTC.

This clonotype was seen ten or more times. The chain has TRBV9 and TRBJ2-5; the match to TRBD2 covers 7 bases. Germline loops: CDR1 SGDLS, CDR2 YYNGEE. J gave up 5 bases and V 6 bases, and 10 bases lay outside the gene matches. The CDR3 contains 14 residues. CDR3 protein: CASTQPKAGETQYF. The CDR3 nucleotides read TGTGCCAGCACGCAGCCAAAAGCGGGGGAGACCCAGTACTTC.

This clonotype has a handful of counts. A read error may explain this, as a much larger clone is one base away. The chain has TRBV20-1 and TRBJ2-1; 12 bases agree with TRBD2. CDR1 and CDR2 (germline): DFQATT, SNEGSKA (reference sequence). Trimming removed 1 base from V and 2 bases from J; junction bases left unmatched: 3. The CDR3 contains 16 residues. CDR3 nucleotide sequence: TGCAGTGCTAGAGTTCTAGCGGGAGGGACCTACAATGAGCAGTTCTTC. Protein sequence: CSARVLAGGTYNEQFF.

This clonotype came up many times. This chain joins TRBV20-1 and TRBJ2-2; possible D gene TRBD1, 5 bases. The V end was cut by 4 bases, the J end by 2 bases, with 11 bases between. The CDR3 is 14 residues long. The germline V gene has CDR1 DFQATT and CDR2 SNEGSKA (reference sequence). DNA of the CDR3: TGCAGTGCTACTGATGACAGAAACACCGGGGAGCTGTTTTTT. Protein: CSATDDRNTGELFF.

Ten or more counts support this clonotype. The chain carries TRBV11-2 and TRBJ2-5; maybe TRBD1 (5 bases). The germline V and J ends were trimmed by 1 base and 7 bases, with 13 bases remaining between them. Looked up from germline, CDR1 is SGHAT and CDR2 is FQNNGV. This CDR3 comprises 14 residues. The CDR3 spells CASSLVQGPGTQYF. In DNA form, the CDR3 reads TGTGCCAGCAGCTTAGTCCAGGGCCCGGGGACCCAGTACTTC.

The J gene is TRBJ1-4, the V gene TRBV20-1, with D unresolved. The CDR3 contains 13 residues. The V and J ends lost 3 bases and 5 bases respectively, with 10 bases between them. The germline V gene has CDR1 DFQATT and CDR2 SNEGSKA (reference sequence). The chain's CDR3 is CSARASGNEKLFF. The CDR3 nucleotides read TGCAGTGCTAGGGCTAGCGGCAATGAAAAACTGTTTTTT.

This clonotype has a handful of counts. With a much larger clone just one base away, this may be a read error. This is likely a read error, given that the CDR3 carries no conserved phenylalanine or tryptophan at its end. The CDR3, as DNA: TGTGCCAGCAGCTTAGATTGGCAGGCGAGCTATGGCTACACCCTC. It codes for CASSLDWQASYGYTL. The rearrangement uses TRBV11-2 and TRBJ1-2; D is undetermined. V lost 0 bases, J lost 4 bases, and 12 bases lay in between. CDR3 size: 15 residues. Germline loops: CDR1 SGHAT, CDR2 FQNNGV.

This clonotype was found many times. The chain joins TRBV29-1 to TRBJ2-5; D is unresolved. V dropped 4 bases and J dropped 1 base, with 7 bases sitting between them. Germline V gives CDR1 SQVTM, CDR2 ANQGSEA. This CDR3 region has 12 residues. The CDR3: CSVGVSQETQYF. CDR3 DNA sequence: TGCAGCGTTGGGGTCAGCCAAGAGACCCAGTACTTC.

Points on this clonotype: A much larger clone is a single base away; this may be a read error. The chain couples TRBV20-1 to TRBJ1-2; maybe TRBD1 (5 bases). CDR3 size: 18 residues. Germline V CDR1 and CDR2: DFQATT, SNEGSKA (reference sequence). The CDR3 nucleotides are TGCAGTGTTAGAGATGGTTCGTGGGGGGAGAGGGCTAACTATGGCTACACCTTC. This encodes CSVRDGSWGERANYGYTF.

The CDR3 is CASSVKGGQPQHF. DNA of the CDR3: TGTGCCAGCAGCGTTAAAGGGGGTCAGCCCCAGCATTTT. The V gene is TRBV7-2, the J gene TRBJ1-5, with D possibly being TRBD1 (6 bases). V was shortened by 5 bases and J by 6 bases, with 11 bases between the two germline ends. CDR3 length: 13 amino acids. Germline CDR1 reads SGHTA; CDR2 reads FQGNSA.

This clonotype has a count of ten or more. This sequence joins TRBV30 and TRBJ2-7, with a weak D call TRBD1 (6 bases). Germline V gives CDR1 GTSNPN, CDR2 SVGIG (reference sequence). The V gene lost 2 bases and the J gene lost 2 bases, with 10 bases spanning the gap. The CDR3 is made up of 13 amino acids. This CDR3 reads CAWSYNRAYEQYF. CDR3 DNA sequence: TGTGCCTGGAGTTACAACAGGGCCTACGAGCAGTACTTC.